The subject of this entry is one T cell receptor beta chain. V trimming: 1 base; J trimming: 2 bases; junction bases outside the gene matches: 4. The germline gives CDR1 DFQATT, CDR2 SNEGSKA (reference sequence). The CDR3 has 14 amino acids. The authors ran a second PCR of roughly 7 to 11 cycles using a sample-barcoded 5' primer and a J-beta primer mix. TCRdb recomputed calls from the 5' RACE reads with MiXCR, one row per CDR3 protein. Of 1 million or so distinct CDR3 sequences in the sample, around 43% were seen once. This record comes from a study of blood T cells in healthy people across ages. V usage is TRBV20-1 and J usage is TRBJ2-7, with 8 bases identical to TRBD2. The sequencing input was blood. This receptor was identified in a woman aged 55-75 years in good health. CDR3 bases: TGCAGTGCTAGAGGGTCTAGCGGGCCCTACGAGCAGTACTTC. Encoded protein: CSARGSSGPYEQYF.